This T cell receptor (beta chain) appears in the sequencing data of a study of blood T cell repertoires in COVID-19. Profiling relied on immunoSEQ multiplex PCR, and the TCRdb table lists in-frame clones only, not all of them. This table holds just under 350,000 clones, around four fifths found once. This clone appeared a single time. The sequenced sample consisted of peripheral blood. The sequence came from a young man with active or convalescent COVID-19.

The DNA of the CDR3 is TGTGCCAGCAGCCAAGATGGTCGTGGGCTAATGAACACTGAAGCTTTCTTT. It encodes CASSQDGRGLMNTEAFF. The J gene is TRBJ1-1, the V gene TRBV3-1 (or the pseudogene TRBV3-2); D unresolved. V lost 0 bases, J lost 0 bases, and 14 bases lay in between. Germline-derived CDR1 and CDR2 are LGHDT and YNNKEL (reference sequence). The CDR3 covers 17 residues.